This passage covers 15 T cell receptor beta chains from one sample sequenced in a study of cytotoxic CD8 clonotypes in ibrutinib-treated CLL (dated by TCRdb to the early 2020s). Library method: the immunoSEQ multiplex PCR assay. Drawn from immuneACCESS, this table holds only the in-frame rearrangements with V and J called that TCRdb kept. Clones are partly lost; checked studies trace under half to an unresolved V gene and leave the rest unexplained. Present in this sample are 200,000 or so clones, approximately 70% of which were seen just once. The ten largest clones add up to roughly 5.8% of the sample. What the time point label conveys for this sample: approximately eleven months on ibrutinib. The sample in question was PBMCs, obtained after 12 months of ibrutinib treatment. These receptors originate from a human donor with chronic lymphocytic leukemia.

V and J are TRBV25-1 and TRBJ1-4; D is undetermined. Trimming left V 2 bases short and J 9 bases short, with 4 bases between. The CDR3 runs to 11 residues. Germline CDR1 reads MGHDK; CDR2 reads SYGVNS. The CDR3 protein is CASSEEKKLFF. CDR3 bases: TGTGCCAGCAGTGAAGAGAAAAAACTGTTTTTT.

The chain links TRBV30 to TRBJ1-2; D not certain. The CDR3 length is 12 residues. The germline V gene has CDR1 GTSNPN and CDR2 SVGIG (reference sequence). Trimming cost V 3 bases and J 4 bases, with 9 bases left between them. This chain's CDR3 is CAWRPWLYGYTF. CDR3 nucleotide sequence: TGTGCCTGGAGGCCGTGGCTCTATGGCTACACCTTC.

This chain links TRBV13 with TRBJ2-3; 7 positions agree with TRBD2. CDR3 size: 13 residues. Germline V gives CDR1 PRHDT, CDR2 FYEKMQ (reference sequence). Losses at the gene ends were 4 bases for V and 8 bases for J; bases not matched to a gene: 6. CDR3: CASSSGLVSTQYF. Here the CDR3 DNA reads TGTGCCAGCAGCTCAGGACTAGTTAGTACGCAGTATTTT.

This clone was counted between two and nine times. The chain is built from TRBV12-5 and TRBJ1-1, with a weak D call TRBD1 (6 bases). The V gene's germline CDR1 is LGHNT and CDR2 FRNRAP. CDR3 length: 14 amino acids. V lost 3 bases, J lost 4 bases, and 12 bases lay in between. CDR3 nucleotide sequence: TGTGCTAGTGGTTTAACAGGGAGATCCACTGAAGCTTTCTTT. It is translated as CASGLTGRSTEAFF.

CDR3 DNA sequence: TGTGCCAGCAGCTTGGGGCGTACTAGCGGTCTTTACGAGCAGTACTTC. Encoded protein: CASSLGRTSGLYEQYF. The rearrangement uses TRBV7-2 and TRBJ2-7, with 8 bases aligning to TRBD2. V lost 3 bases, J lost 4 bases, and 11 bases stayed unmatched. The CDR3 covers 16 residues. Germline values: CDR1 SGHTA, CDR2 FQGNSA.

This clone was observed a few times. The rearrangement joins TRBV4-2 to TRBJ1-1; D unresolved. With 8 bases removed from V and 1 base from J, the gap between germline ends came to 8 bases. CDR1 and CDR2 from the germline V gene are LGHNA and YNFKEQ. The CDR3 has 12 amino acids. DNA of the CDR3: TGTGCCAGCCGCTTCCCGAACACTGAAGCTTTCTTT. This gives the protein CASRFPNTEAFF.

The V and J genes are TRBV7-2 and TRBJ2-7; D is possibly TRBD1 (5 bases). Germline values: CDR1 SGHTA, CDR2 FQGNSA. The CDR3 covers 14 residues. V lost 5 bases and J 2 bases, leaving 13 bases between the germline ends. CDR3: CASSRSDRAYEQYF. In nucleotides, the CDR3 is TGTGCCAGCAGCCGAAGCGACAGAGCCTACGAGCAGTACTTC.

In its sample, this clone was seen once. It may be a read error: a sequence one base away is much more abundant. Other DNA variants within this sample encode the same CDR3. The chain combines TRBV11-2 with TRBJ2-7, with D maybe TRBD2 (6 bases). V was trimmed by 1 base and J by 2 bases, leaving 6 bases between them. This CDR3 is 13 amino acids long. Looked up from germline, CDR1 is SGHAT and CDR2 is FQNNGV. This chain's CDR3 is CASSLGGTYEQYF. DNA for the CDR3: TGTGCCAGCAGCTTAGGCGGGACCTACGAGCAGTACTTC.

In DNA, the CDR3 is TGTGCCAGCAGCTTAAGAGCCAATCAGCCCCAGCATTTT. It codes for CASSLRANQPQHF. The rearrangement joins TRBV7-8 to TRBJ1-5; D unresolved. The V and J ends lost 2 bases and 3 bases respectively, with 5 bases between them. The germline V gene has CDR1 SGHVS and CDR2 FQNEAQ. The CDR3 is made up of 13 amino acids.

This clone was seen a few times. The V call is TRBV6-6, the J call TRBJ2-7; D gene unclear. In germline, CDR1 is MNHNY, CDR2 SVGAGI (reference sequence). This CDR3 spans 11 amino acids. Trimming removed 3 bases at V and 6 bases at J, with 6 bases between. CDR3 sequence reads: CASSYLGEQYF. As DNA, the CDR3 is TGTGCCAGCAGTTATCTAGGCGAGCAGTACTTC.

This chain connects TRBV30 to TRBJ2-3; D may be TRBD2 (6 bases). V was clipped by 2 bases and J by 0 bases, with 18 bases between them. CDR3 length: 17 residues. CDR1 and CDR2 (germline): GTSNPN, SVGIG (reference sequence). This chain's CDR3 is CAWSKSGLHASTDTQYF. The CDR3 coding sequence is TGTGCCTGGAGTAAGAGCGGGCTCCATGCTAGCACAGATACGCAGTATTTT. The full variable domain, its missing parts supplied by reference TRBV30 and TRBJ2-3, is SQTIHQWPATLVQPVGSPLSLECTVEGTSNPNLYWYRQAAGRGLQLLFYSVGIGQISSEVPQNLSASRPQDRQFILSSKKLLLSDSGFYLCAWSKSGLHASTDTQYFGPGTRLTVL.

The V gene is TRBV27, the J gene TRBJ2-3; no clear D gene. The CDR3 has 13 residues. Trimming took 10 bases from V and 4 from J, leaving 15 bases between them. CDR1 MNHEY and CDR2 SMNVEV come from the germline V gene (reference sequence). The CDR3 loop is CATRPGPADTQYF. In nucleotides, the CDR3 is TGTGCCACCCGCCCCGGGCCTGCAGATACGCAGTATTTT.

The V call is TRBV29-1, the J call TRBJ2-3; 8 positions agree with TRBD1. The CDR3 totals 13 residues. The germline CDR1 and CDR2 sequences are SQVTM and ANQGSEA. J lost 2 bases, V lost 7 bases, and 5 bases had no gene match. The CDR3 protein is CSGLDRDTDTQYF. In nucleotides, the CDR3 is TGCAGCGGTTTGGACAGGGACACAGATACGCAGTATTTT.

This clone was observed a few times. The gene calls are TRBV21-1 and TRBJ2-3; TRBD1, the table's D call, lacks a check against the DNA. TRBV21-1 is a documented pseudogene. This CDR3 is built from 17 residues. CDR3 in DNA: TGTGCCAGCAACCTCCAGGGCACAGGGGTAGTTACAGATACGCAGTATTTT. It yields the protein CASNLQGTGVVTDTQYF.

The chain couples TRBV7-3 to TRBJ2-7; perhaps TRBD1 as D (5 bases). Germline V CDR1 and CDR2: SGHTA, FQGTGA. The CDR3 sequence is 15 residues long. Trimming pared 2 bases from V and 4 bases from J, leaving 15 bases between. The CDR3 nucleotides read TGTGCCAGCAGCTTACAAGCAGGGAAGCAATACGAGCAGTACTTC. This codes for CASSLQAGKQYEQYF. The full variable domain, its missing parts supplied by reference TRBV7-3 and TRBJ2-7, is GAGVSQTPSNKVTEKGKYVELRCDPISGHTALYWYRQSLGQGPEFLIYFQGTGAADDSGLPNDRFFAVRPEGSVSTLKIQRTERGDSAVYLCASSLQAGKQYEQYFGPGTRLTVT.